These 21 T cell receptor beta chains came from one sample sequenced in a study of cytomegalovirus exposure and HLA in healthy donors. The PCR ran on 60 Vbeta and 13 Jbeta primers. Method: immunoSEQ multiplex PCR; TCRdb's copy keeps in-frame clones and lacks some. The sample records around 92,000 clones, over 60% being singletons. What was sequenced was PBMCs. The receptors shown here come from a human donor in good health.

The table lists this clone with a few counts. CDR3 DNA: TGTGCCAGCAGTGACCGGGACAGGGTTTTCTCTGAAGCTTTCTTT. Translated: CASSDRDRVFSEAFF. V usage is TRBV6-6 and J usage is TRBJ1-1, with 9 positions matching TRBD1. This CDR3 is 15 amino acids long. V gave up 5 bases and J gave up 6 bases; unmatched junction bases: 10. Germline lookup yields CDR1 MNHNY and CDR2 SVGAGI (reference sequence).

This clone has more than one count but fewer than ten. V gene TRBV6-4 combines with J gene TRBJ2-1, with 9 bases aligning to TRBD1. The CDR3 spans 15 residues. Per the germline V gene, CDR1 is MRHNA and CDR2 is SNTAGT. Losses at the gene ends were 6 bases for V and 10 bases for J; bases not matched to a gene: 13. CDR3 residues: CASSQTGGRRQEQFF. DNA of the CDR3: TGTGCCAGCAGCCAAACAGGGGGCAGAAGACAGGAGCAGTTCTTC.

This clone was observed a few times. The J gene is TRBJ1-1, the V gene TRBV6-6; D is ambiguous. V was trimmed by 0 bases and J by 1 base, leaving 12 bases between them. The CDR3 extends over 16 amino acids. CDR1 and CDR2 (germline): MNHNY, SVGAGI (reference sequence). CDR3 in DNA: TGTGCCAGCAGTTACTCGGTAATTGGGCCGAACACTGAAGCTTTCTTT. Its protein is CASSYSVIGPNTEAFF.

This chain uses TRBV7-2 with TRBJ2-7; 12 positions agree with TRBD2. Looked up from germline, CDR1 is SGHTA and CDR2 is FQGNSA. The J segment lost 3 bases and the V segment lost 1 base, leaving 1 base of the junction unmatched. The CDR3 totals 15 residues. The chain's CDR3 is CASSLGGLAGYEQYF. The CDR3 DNA sequence: TGTGCCAGCAGCTTAGGGGGACTAGCGGGCTACGAGCAGTACTTC.

On this clone itself: A junction end diverges from the germline sequence, so it may reflect a read error. This chain uses TRBV7-9 with TRBJ1-2; D gene unclear. CDR3 length equals 13 residues. Germline V lookup: CDR1 SEHNR, CDR2 FQNEAQ (reference sequence). CDR3 nucleotides: TGTTCCAGCCGCTCGGGAGATAACTATGGCTACACCTTC. Protein sequence: CSSRSGDNYGYTF.

Only a few counts were recorded for this clone. The chain is built from TRBV6-1 and TRBJ2-1; 10 positions agree with TRBD2. With 7 bases clipped from V and 4 bases from J, the junction kept 4 bases outside the gene matches. The germline V gene has CDR1 MNHNS and CDR2 SASEGT. The length of the CDR3 is 14 residues. The CDR3 DNA sequence: TGTGCCAGCATCTTAGCGGGGGGTTACAATGAGCAGTTCTTC. It specifies CASILAGGYNEQFF.

The chain is built from TRBV12-5 and TRBJ1-5; D not certain. The CDR3 contains 13 residues. Germline loops: CDR1 LGHNT, CDR2 FRNRAP. Trimming pared 1 base from V and 8 bases from J, leaving 9 bases between. CDR3 bases: TGTGCTAGTGGTTTGGACACCCAAGAGCCCCAGCATTTT. It yields the protein CASGLDTQEPQHF.

This clone is labeled as large (0.1 to 1%). The gene calls are TRBV5-8 and TRBJ2-7, with 9 bases lining up with TRBD1. Losses at the gene ends were 4 bases for V and 6 bases for J; bases not matched to a gene: 5. Germline CDR1 reads SGHTS; CDR2 reads YDEGEE. This CDR3 comprises 13 residues. The chain's CDR3 is CASSPWTGAEQYF. The CDR3 DNA sequence: TGTGCCAGCAGCCCCTGGACAGGGGCCGAGCAGTACTTC.

The chain uses TRBV9 and TRBJ2-5, with 10 positions matching TRBD2. The CDR3 has 15 residues. Per germline, CDR1 SGDLS and CDR2 YYNGEE. The trim removed 4 bases at V and 5 bases at J, leaving 8 bases unmatched. The CDR3 spells CASSFLAGVRETQYF. CDR3 nucleotide sequence: TGTGCCAGCAGCTTTCTAGCGGGAGTTCGGGAGACCCAGTACTTC.

The chain recombines TRBV29-1 with TRBJ1-1; D is perhaps TRBD1 (5 bases). Germline CDR1 SQVTM, CDR2 ANQGSEA. V lost 8 bases and J lost 7, with 17 bases in between. This CDR3 contains 12 residues. CDR3 residues: CSIRQPPIEAFF. DNA of the CDR3: TGCAGCATCAGACAGCCCCCGATTGAAGCTTTCTTT.

The chain employs TRBV6-1 and TRBJ2-1, with 10 nucleotides matching TRBD1. The CDR3 covers 15 residues. The junction had 3 bases not matched to a gene; V was cut back by 6 bases and J by 1 base. CDR1 and CDR2 (germline): MNHNS, SASEGT. The CDR3 coding sequence is TGTGCCAGCAGGGGGGACAGGGGTTCCTACAATGAGCAGTTCTTC. Translating gives CASRGDRGSYNEQFF.

The CDR3 region is CASSQDPGLAANEQFF. The CDR3 DNA sequence: TGCGCCAGCAGCCAGGATCCCGGACTAGCGGCCAATGAGCAGTTCTTC. The gene calls are TRBV4-1 and TRBJ2-1; 10 bases fit TRBD2. CDR1 MGHRA and CDR2 YSYEKL come from the germline V gene. This CDR3 region has 16 residues. V dropped 3 bases and J dropped 6; count of bases not matched to a gene: 8.

The chain has TRBV4-1 and TRBJ1-2, with 8 bases aligning to TRBD1. In germline, CDR1 is MGHRA, CDR2 YSYEKL. The CDR3 is 17 residues long. The junction had 9 bases not matched to a gene; V was cut back by 0 bases and J by 3 bases. The chain's CDR3 is CASSQEPGGGFDYGYTF. Here the CDR3 DNA reads TGCGCCAGCAGCCAAGAACCAGGGGGCGGTTTCGACTATGGCTACACCTTC.

The chain combines TRBV5-5 with TRBJ2-7; 7 bases line up with TRBD1. The CDR3 totals 16 residues. V gave up 4 bases and J gave up 3 bases; unmatched junction bases: 13. Germline lookup yields CDR1 SGHKS and CDR2 YYEKEE (reference sequence). The CDR3 sequence: CASSPLQTGKDYEQYF. CDR3 coding DNA: TGTGCCAGCAGCCCACTCCAGACAGGGAAGGACTACGAGCAGTACTTC.

A few counts support this clone. The V call is TRBV6-6, the J call TRBJ1-2; D is unresolved. CDR1 MNHNY and CDR2 SVGAGI come from the germline V gene (reference sequence). V lost 4 bases and J 5 bases, leaving 14 bases between the germline ends. This CDR3 comprises 14 residues. CDR3 in DNA: TGTGCCAGCAGTTCACACCGCGGCGGGTATGGCTACACCTTC. This gives the protein CASSSHRGGYGYTF.

The chain is built from TRBV4-1 and TRBJ1-5; 9 bases fit TRBD1. CDR1 MGHRA and CDR2 YSYEKL come from the germline V gene. The trim removed 5 bases at V and 5 bases at J, leaving 4 bases unmatched. The CDR3 has 14 residues. CDR3 in amino acids: CASSWDRDDQPQHF. The DNA of the CDR3 is TGCGCCAGCAGCTGGGACAGGGATGATCAGCCCCAGCATTTT.

V is TRBV5-1 and J is TRBJ1-1; TRBD1 aligns across 7 bases. The germline V gene encodes CDR1 SGHRS and CDR2 YFSETQ. V lost 3 bases, J lost 5 bases, and 10 bases stayed unmatched. The CDR3 loop spans 15 amino acids. The CDR3 loop reads CASSSNTGVGTEAFF. The CDR3 DNA is TGCGCCAGCAGCTCGAATACAGGGGTTGGGACTGAAGCTTTCTTT.

The CDR3 region has the DNA TGTGCCAGCAGAGACAGGGGTTTAGGCGAGCAGTACTTC. It is translated as CASRDRGLGEQYF. The rearrangement links TRBV6-1 to TRBJ2-7; TRBD1 matches at 8 bases. The CDR3 covers 13 residues. Per the germline V gene, CDR1 is MNHNS and CDR2 is SASEGT. V dropped 6 bases and J dropped 6; count of bases not matched to a gene: 7.

The rearrangement uses TRBV5-8 and TRBJ1-4; D unresolved. Germline CDR1 and CDR2: SGHTS and YDEGEE. Trimming removed 2 bases at V and 4 bases at J, with 12 bases between. This CDR3 region has 15 residues. The CDR3 is CASSLSFSVNEKLFF. The CDR3 region has the DNA TGTGCCAGCAGCTTAAGTTTCTCGGTTAATGAAAAACTGTTTTTT.

The chain has TRBV6-5 and TRBJ1-1; 7 nucleotides line up with TRBD1. From germline, CDR1 is MNHEY and CDR2 SVGAGI. With V trimmed by 7 bases and J by 8 bases, 4 bases remained unmatched. CDR3 length: 11 amino acids. The CDR3 DNA reads as TGTGCCAGCAAGAACAGGGGCGAAGCTTTCTTT. The encoded protein is CASKNRGEAFF.

The chain employs TRBV6-5 and TRBJ1-2; the match to TRBD1 covers 7 bases. The CDR3 is 14 amino acids. Germline loops: CDR1 MNHEY, CDR2 SVGAGI. Germline trimming cut 6 bases from V and 4 bases from J; bases unmatched to any gene: 8. CDR3 sequence reads: CASSPRQGGYGYTF. CDR3 DNA sequence: TGTGCCAGCAGCCCCCGACAGGGAGGCTATGGCTACACCTTC.